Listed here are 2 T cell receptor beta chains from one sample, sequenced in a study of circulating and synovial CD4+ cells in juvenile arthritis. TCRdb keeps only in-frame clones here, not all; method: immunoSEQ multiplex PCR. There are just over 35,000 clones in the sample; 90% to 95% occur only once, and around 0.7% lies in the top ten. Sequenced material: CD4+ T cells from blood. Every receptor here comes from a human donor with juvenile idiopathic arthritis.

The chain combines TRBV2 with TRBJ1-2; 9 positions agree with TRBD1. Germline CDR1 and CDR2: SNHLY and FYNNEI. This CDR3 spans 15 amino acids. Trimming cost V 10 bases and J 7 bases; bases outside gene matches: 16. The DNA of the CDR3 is TGTGCCACCCAAGTGGGGGACAGGGCTTTCAGTGGCTACACCTTC. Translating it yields CATQVGDRAFSGYTF.

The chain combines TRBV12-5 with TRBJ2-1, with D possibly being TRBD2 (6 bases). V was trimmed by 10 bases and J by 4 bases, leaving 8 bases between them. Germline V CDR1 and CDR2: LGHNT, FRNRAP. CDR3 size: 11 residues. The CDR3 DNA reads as TGTGCTAACGGGAGATACAATGAGCAGTTCTTC. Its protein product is CANGRYNEQFF.